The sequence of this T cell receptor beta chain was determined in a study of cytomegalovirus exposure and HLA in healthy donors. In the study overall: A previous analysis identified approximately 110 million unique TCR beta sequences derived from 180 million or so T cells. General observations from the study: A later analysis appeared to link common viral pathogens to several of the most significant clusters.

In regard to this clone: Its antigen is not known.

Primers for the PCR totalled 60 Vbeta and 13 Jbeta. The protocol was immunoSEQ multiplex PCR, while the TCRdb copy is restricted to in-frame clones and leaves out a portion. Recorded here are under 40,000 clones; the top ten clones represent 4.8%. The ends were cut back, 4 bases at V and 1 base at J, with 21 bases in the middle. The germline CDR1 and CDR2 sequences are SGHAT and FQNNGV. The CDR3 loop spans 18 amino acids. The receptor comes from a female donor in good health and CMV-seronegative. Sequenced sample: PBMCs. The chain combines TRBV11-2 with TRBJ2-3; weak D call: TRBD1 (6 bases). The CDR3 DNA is TGTGCCAGCAGCTCACCCCGGGACAAATATAGGGGCACAGATACGCAGTATTTT. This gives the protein CASSSPRDKYRGTDTQYF.